This T cell receptor (beta chain) was sequenced for a study of OX40 agonist ivuxolimab in advanced cancers. As for the study more broadly: Ivuxolimab, which targeted the costimulatory receptor OX40 (CD134), was an agonistic, fully human IgG2 monoclonal antibody. The paper reports the monotherapy dose-escalation portion (N ≈ 50 patients) of the phase I ivuxolimab trial. The dose-escalation cohort was about 87% male with a mean age of around 62 years, ranging from roughly 20 to 80. Of the 50 or so patients in dose escalation, some 19 had hepatocellular carcinoma, about 15 had melanoma, 9 had renal cell carcinoma and 9 had head and neck cancer. Partial responses occurred in three dose-escalation patients, of whom one had hepatocellular carcinoma and two had cutaneous melanoma. Prior anti-PD-1, anti-PD-L1 or anti-CTLA-4 therapy was permitted, and checkpoint inhibitors had been received by approximately 39% of dose-escalation patients. Intravenous ivuxolimab was administered to patients every 2 weeks at six dose levels: 0.01, 0.1, 0.3, 1.5, 3 and 10 mg/kg. The purpose of peripheral TCRbeta sequencing was to test whether ivuxolimab changed TCR sequence diversity and led to clonal T-cell expansion. Findings and caveats that apply to the study as a whole: The antigen specificity of the peripheral T cells that underwent clonal expansion was not determined. After ivuxolimab, expanded clones were on average more numerous among CD8+ T cells than among CD4+ T cells. Low levels of normalized T-cell clonal expansion were also seen in some patients who did not respond. In the 0.1-3.0 mg/kg groups, partial responders had among the lowest normalized peripheral clonal expansion, particularly in CD8+ T cells. At doses of 0.1 to 3.0 mg/kg, clonal expansion of both CD4+ and CD8+ T cells in blood was seen between baseline and week 6.

The germline V gene gives CDR1 as ENHRY and CDR2 as SYGVKD. The germline ends are 16 bases apart after V is trimmed by 10 bases and J by 1 base. The CDR3 sequence holds 15 residues, the cysteine and phenylalanine included. This entry keeps only the CDR3 DNA: 45 bases, framed from base 1. Genomic DNA was isolated from the sorted cells so that the TCRbeta CDR3 region could be sequenced. TCRbeta CDR3 regions were sequenced using the immunoSEQ Assay. TCRdb holds this immuneACCESS table with in-frame rearrangements only. Some clones are missing; in checked studies, unresolved V genes explain under half, and the rest has no known cause. This sample holds 25,000 to 35,000 clones; approximately 86% were observed only once. The ten biggest clones cover around 29% of the sample. The sample holds a few counts of this clone. No cognate antigen has been identified for it. No per-base quality is available; no much larger clone lies one base away.

The trial excluded patients who had a history of autoimmune disease or were on systemic immunosuppression. In every dose cohort, peripheral blood was drawn for TCR sequencing at baseline, cycle 4 day 1, and cycle 7 day 1. The samples were taken from a phase I, first-in-human, multicenter, open-label dose-escalation trial of ivuxolimab. Adults with locally advanced or metastatic melanoma, renal cell carcinoma, hepatocellular carcinoma or head and neck squamous cell carcinoma were enrolled in the trial. Before TCR sequencing, CD4+ and CD8+ T cells were separately sorted from peripheral blood. The sequence is built from TRBV10-3 and TRBJ1-4; the D gene is perhaps TRBD1, on 6 matching bases. This clonotype originated in an adult with an advanced solid tumor such as melanoma, head and neck, liver or kidney cancer. The specimen comprised CD4+ or CD8+ T cells sorted from blood, sampled in a trial of the OX40 agonist ivuxolimab. The nucleotide sequence is given as TGTGCCACGCAGGACAGCATACTAACTAATGAAAAACTGTTTTTT. This gives the protein CATQDSILTNEKLFF.